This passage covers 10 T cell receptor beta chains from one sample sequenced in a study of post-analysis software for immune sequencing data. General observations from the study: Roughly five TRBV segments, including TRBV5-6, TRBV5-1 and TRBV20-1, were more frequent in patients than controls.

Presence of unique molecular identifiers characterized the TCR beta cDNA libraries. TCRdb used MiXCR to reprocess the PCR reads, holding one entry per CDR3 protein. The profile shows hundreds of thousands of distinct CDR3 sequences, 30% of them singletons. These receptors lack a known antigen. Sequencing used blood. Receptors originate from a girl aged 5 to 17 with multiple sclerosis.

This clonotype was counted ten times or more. The CDR3, as DNA: TGCAGTGCTAGAGATTGGAAAGGCTCCTACGAGCAGTACTTC. It specifies CSARDWKGSYEQYF. This chain uses TRBV20-1 with TRBJ2-7; D ambiguous. Trimming took 0 bases from V and 0 from J, leaving 9 bases between them. The CDR3 sequence is 14 residues long. Germline lookup yields CDR1 DFQATT and CDR2 SNEGSKA (reference sequence).

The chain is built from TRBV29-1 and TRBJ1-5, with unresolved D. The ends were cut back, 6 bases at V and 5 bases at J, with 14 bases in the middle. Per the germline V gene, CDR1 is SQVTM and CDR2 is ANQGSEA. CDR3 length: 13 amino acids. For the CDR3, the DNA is TGCAGCGTCACTAAGGGTTGGGATCAGCCCCAGCATTTT. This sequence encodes CSVTKGWDQPQHF.

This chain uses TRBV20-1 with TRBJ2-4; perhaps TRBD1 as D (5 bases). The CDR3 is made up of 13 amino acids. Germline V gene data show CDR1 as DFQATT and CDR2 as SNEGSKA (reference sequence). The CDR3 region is CSDRRVAKNIQYF. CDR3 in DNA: TGCAGCGACCGCAGGGTGGCCAAAAACATTCAGTACTTC.

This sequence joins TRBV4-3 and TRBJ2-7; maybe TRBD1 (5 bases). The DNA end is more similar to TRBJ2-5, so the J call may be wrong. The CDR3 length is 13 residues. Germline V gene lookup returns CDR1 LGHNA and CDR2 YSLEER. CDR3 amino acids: CASSQVTGRTQYF. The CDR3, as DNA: TGCGCCAGCAGCCAAGTAACAGGCCGGACCCAGTACTTC.

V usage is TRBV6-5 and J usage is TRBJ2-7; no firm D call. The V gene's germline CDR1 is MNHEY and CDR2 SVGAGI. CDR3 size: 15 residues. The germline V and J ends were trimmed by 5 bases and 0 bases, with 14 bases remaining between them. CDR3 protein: CASSDGAFSSYEQYF. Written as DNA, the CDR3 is TGTGCCAGCAGTGACGGCGCGTTTAGCTCCTACGAGCAGTACTTC.

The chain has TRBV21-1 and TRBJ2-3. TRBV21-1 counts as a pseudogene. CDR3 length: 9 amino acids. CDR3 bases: TGTGCCATCGCCTGGACGCAGTATTTT. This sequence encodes CAIAWTQYF.

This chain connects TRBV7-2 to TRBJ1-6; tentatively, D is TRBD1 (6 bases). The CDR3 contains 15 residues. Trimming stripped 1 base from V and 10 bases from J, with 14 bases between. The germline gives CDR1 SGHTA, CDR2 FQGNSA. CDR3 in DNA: TGTGCCAGCAGCTTAGAGTCGGGGACACGCTCACCCCTCCACTTT. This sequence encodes CASSLESGTRSPLHF.

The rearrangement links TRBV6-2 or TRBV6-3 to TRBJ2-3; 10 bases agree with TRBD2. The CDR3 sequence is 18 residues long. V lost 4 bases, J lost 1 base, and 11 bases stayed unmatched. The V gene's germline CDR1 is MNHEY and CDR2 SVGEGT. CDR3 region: CASSSSSVAGGRTDTQYF. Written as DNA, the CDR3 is TGTGCCAGCAGTTCATCATCGGTAGCGGGAGGCCGCACAGATACGCAGTATTTT.

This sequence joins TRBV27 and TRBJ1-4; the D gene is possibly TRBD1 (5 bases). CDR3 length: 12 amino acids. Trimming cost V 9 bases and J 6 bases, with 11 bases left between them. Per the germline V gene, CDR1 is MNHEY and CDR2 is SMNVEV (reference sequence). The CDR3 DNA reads TGTGCCAGTGCCCGGGGGGATGAAAAACTGTTTTTT. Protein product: CASARGDEKLFF. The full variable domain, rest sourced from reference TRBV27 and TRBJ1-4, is EAQVTQNPRYLITVTGKKLTVTCSQNMNHEYMSWYRQDPGLGLRQIYYSMNVEVTDKGDVPEGYKVSRKEKRNFPLILESPSPNQTSLYFCASARGDEKLFFGSGTQLSVL.

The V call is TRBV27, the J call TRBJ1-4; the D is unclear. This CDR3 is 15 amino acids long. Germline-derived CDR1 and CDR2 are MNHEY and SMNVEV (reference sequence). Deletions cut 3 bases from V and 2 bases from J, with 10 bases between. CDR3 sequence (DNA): TGTGCCAGCAGTTTGCGGTGGCAGACTAATGAAAAACTGTTTTTT. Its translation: CASSLRWQTNEKLFF.